These 7 T cell receptor beta chains were sequenced from one sample in a study of T cells in tumors after PD-1 blockade. Profiling relied on immunoSEQ multiplex PCR, and the TCRdb table lists in-frame clones only, not all of them. The sample has about 47,000 clones, approximately 75% seen once. Source: PBMCs, taken before anti-PD-1 treatment. These receptors all stem from a human donor with basal cell carcinoma.

The rearrangement joins TRBV5-6 to TRBJ1-4, with D tentatively TRBD1 (6 bases). The CDR3 sequence is 15 residues long. Germline V gene lookup returns CDR1 SGHDT and CDR2 YYEEEE. V was pared by 4 bases and J by 4 bases, with 14 bases between. This CDR3 is CASSRPGQNNEKLFF. The CDR3 DNA sequence: TGTGCCAGCAGCCGACCGGGACAAAATAATGAAAAACTGTTTTTT.

This chain joins TRBV7-2 and TRBJ2-3, with D possibly being TRBD1 (7 bases). CDR1 and CDR2 (germline): SGHTA, FQGNSA. The V end was cut by 5 bases, the J end by 6 bases, with 12 bases between. The CDR3 is 13 amino acids. The CDR3 spells CASSATGRDTQYF. The CDR3 DNA follows: TGTGCCAGCAGCGCGACAGGGAGGGATACGCAGTATTTT. The full variable domain, with the rest looked up from reference TRBV7-2 and TRBJ2-3, is GAGVSQSPSNKVTEKGKDVELRCDPISGHTALYWYRQSLGQGLEFLIYFQGNSAPDKSGLPSDRFSAERTGGSVSTLTIQRTQQEDSAVYLCASSATGRDTQYFGPGTRLTVL.

V is TRBV19 and J is TRBJ1-5; no reliable D call. This CDR3 spans 15 amino acids. The germline gives CDR1 LNHDA, CDR2 SQIVND (reference sequence). Deletions cut 10 bases from V and 0 bases from J, with 16 bases between. CDR3 residues: CATTIGINSNQPQHF. The CDR3 coding sequence is TGTGCCACCACCATAGGAATTAATAGCAATCAGCCCCAGCATTTT.

The genes are TRBV28 and TRBJ2-1, with D perhaps being TRBD1 or TRBD2 (5 bases each). The CDR3 has 12 residues. CDR1 and CDR2 from the germline V gene are MDHEN and SYDVKM. Trimming pared 7 bases from V and 14 bases from J, leaving 18 bases between. DNA for the CDR3: TGTGCCAGCATTGGTCTTATCGGGGCCGAGTTCTTC. Encoded protein: CASIGLIGAEFF.

DNA of the CDR3: TGTGCCAGCAGCTTAAATCCAGGGGACACCGGGGAGCTGTTTTTT. Protein: CASSLNPGDTGELFF. This rearrangement joins TRBV7-3 to TRBJ2-2; tentative D call: TRBD1 (6 bases). The CDR3 covers 15 residues. Trimming removed 1 base from V and 3 bases from J, with 9 bases in between. Germline CDR1 is SGHTA and CDR2 is FQGTGA.

The CDR3 bases are TGTGCCAGCAGTACACCCGCACCCCAAGGGACACCGGGCAGTACGCAGTATTTT. This translates into CASSTPAPQGTPGSTQYF. This chain joins TRBV28 and TRBJ2-3, with D tentatively TRBD1 (6 bases). V lost 5 bases, J lost 8 bases, and 29 bases lay in between. The CDR3 has 18 residues. From germline, CDR1 is MDHEN and CDR2 SYDVKM.

V usage is TRBV18 and J usage is TRBJ2-1; TRBD2 aligns across 7 bases. The V gene end was trimmed by 0 bases and the J gene end by 5 bases; junction bases not matched to a gene: 1. CDR1 and CDR2 from the germline V gene are KGHSH and LQKENI. The CDR3 covers 14 residues. CDR3 nucleotide sequence: TGTGCCAGCTCACCACCAGCGGGGAACAATGAGCAGTTCTTC. Amino acids: CASSPPAGNNEQFF.